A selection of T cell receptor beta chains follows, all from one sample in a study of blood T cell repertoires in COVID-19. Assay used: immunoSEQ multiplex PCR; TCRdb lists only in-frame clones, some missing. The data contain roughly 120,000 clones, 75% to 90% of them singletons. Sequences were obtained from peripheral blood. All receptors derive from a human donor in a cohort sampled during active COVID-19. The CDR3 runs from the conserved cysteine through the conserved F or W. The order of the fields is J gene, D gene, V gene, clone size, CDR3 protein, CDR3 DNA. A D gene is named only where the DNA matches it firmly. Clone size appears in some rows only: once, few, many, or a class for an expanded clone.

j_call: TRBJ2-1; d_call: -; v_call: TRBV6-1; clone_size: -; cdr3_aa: CASSEVSGYNEQFF; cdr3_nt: TGTGCCAGCAGTGAAGTGTCAGGCTACAATGAGCAGTTCTTC
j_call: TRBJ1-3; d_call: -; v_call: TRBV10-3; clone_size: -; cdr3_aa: CAIRGHDGNTIYF; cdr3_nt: TGTGCCATCAGGGGACACGATGGAAACACCATATATTTT
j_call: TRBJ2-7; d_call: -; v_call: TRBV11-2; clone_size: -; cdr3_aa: CASSSKYEQYF; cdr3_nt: TGTGCCAGCAGCTCTAAATACGAGCAGTACTTC
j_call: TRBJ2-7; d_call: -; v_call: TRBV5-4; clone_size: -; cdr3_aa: CASSLGGGEPAYEQYF; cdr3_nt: TGTGCCAGCAGCTTGGGGGGCGGGGAGCCCGCCTACGAGCAGTACTTC
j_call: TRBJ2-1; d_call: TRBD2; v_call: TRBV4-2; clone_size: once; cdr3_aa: CASSQGGSGGAREQFF; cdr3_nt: TGTGCCAGCAGCCAAGGAGGAAGCGGGGGGGCCAGGGAGCAGTTCTTC
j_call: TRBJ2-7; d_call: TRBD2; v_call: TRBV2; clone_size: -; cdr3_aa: CASSDAGGPHEQYF; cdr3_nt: TGTGCCAGCAGTGACGCGGGGGGGCCCCACGAGCAGTACTTC
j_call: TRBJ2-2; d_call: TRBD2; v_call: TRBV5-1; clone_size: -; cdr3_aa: CASSPRGDNTGELFF; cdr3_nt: TGCGCCAGCAGCCCCCGGGGGGACAACACCGGGGAGCTGTTTTTT
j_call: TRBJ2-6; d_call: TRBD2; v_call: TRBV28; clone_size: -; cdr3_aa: CASTSSGGPSSGANVLTF; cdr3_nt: TGTGCCAGCACCAGTAGCGGGGGGCCAAGCTCTGGGGCCAACGTCCTGACTTTC
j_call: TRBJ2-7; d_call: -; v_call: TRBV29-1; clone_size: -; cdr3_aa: CSVGQASSYEQYF; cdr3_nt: TGCAGCGTTGGACAGGCAAGCTCCTACGAGCAGTACTTC
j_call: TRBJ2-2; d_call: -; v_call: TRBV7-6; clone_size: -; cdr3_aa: CASTLHSTNTGELFF; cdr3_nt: TGTGCCAGCACCCTTCACAGCACGAACACCGGGGAGCTGTTTTTT
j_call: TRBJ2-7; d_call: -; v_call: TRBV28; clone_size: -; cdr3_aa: CASSFRQAIRSGEQYF; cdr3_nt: TGTGCCAGCAGTTTTAGGCAGGCGATTCGATCAGGCGAGCAGTACTTC
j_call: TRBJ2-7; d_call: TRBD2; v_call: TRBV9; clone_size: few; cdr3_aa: CASSVSGGAGEQYF; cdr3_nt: TGTGCCAGCAGCGTTAGCGGGGGGGCCGGCGAGCAGTACTTC
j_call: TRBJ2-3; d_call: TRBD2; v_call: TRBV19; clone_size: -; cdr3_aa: CASSIVAGGPADTQYF; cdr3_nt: TGTGCCAGTAGTATAGTAGCGGGGGGCCCCGCAGATACGCAGTATTTT
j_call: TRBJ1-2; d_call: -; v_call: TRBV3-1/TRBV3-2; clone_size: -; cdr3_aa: CASSPRSAGYTF; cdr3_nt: TGTGCCAGCAGCCCCCGGAGTGCTGGCTACACCTTC
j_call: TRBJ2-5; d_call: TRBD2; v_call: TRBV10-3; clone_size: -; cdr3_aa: CATRLAGGQETQYF; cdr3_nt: TGTGCCACGAGATTAGCGGGGGGGCAAGAGACCCAGTACTTC
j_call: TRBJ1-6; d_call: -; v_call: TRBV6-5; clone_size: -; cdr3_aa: CATRPPGGNSPLHF; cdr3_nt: TGTGCCACACGGCCCCCCGGCGGGAATTCACCCCTCCACTTT
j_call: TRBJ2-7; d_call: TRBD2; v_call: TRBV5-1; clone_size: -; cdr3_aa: CASSLSGGRYEQYF; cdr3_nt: TGCGCCAGCAGCTTGTCGGGGGGGAGGTACGAGCAGTACTTC
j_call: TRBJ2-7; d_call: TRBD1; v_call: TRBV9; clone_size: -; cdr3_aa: CASAKGQGVYEQYF; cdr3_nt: TGTGCCAGCGCCAAAGGACAGGGCGTTTACGAGCAGTACTTC
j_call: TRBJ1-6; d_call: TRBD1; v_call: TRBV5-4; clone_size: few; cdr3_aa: CASSLGRGHNSPLHF; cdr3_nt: TGTGCCAGCAGCTTAGGCAGGGGGCATAATTCACCCCTCCACTTT
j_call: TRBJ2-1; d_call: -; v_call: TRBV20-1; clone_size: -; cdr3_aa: CSARGGLEQFF; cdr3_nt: TGCAGTGCTAGAGGAGGGCTGGAGCAGTTCTTC
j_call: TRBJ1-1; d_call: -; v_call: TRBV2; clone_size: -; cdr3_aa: CASNVDNPGNTEAFF; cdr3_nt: TGTGCCAGCAATGTAGACAACCCAGGCAACACTGAAGCTTTCTTT
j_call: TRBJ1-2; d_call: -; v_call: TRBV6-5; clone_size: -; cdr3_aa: CASSYDSEPYGYTF; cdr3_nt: TGTGCCAGCAGTTACGATTCTGAGCCCTATGGCTACACCTTC
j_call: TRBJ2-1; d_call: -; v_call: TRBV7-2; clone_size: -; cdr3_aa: CASSLALGGAYNEQFF; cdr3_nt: TGTGCCAGCAGCTTAGCGCTGGGCGGGGCCTACAATGAGCAGTTCTTC
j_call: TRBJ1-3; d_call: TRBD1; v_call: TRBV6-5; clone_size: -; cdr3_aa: CASSFDRAGNTIYF; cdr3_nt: TGTGCCAGCAGTTTTGACAGGGCTGGAAACACCATATATTTT
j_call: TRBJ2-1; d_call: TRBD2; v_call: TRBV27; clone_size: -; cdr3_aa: CASLLLAGAGNEQFF; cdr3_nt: TGTGCCAGCCTCCTACTAGCGGGGGCCGGCAATGAGCAGTTCTTC
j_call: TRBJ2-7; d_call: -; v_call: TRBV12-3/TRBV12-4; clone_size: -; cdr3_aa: CASRALDGQYF; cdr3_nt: TGTGCCAGCAGGGCTCTTGATGGGCAGTACTTC
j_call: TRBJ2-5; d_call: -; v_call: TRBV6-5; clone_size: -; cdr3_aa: CAISRAVKETQYF; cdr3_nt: TGTGCCATATCGAGGGCGGTGAAAGAGACCCAGTACTTC
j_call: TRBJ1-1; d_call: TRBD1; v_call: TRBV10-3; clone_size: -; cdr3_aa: CAISYNSGQGNTEAFF; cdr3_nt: TGTGCCATCAGTTACAATTCGGGACAGGGGAACACTGAAGCTTTCTTT
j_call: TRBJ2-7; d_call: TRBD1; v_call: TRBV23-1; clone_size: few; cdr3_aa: CASSPLDRGSSYEQYF; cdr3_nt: TGCGCCAGCAGTCCTCTAGACAGGGGGAGTTCCTACGAGCAGTACTTC
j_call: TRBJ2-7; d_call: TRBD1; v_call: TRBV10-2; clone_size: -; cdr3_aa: CASSETGEPYEQYF; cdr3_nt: TGCGCCAGCAGTGAGACAGGGGAACCCTACGAGCAGTACTTC
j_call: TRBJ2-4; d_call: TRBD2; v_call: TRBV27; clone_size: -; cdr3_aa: CASSLEGRGAKNIQYF; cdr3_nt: TGTGCCAGCAGTTTAGAGGGGCGGGGGGCCAAAAACATTCAGTACTTC
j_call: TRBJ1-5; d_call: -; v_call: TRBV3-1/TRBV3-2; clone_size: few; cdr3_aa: CASSQGPWVGNQPQHF; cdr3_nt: TGTGCCAGCAGCCAGGGGCCCTGGGTCGGCAATCAGCCCCAGCATTTT
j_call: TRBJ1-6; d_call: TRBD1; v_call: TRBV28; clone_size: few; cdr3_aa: CASTRTGLGNSPLHF; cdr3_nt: TGTGCCAGCACCCGGACAGGGCTTGGAAATTCACCCCTCCACTTT
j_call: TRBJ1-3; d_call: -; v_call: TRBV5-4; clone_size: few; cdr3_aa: CASSLGRTGNTIYF; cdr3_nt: TGTGCCAGCAGCTTGGGGCGGACTGGAAACACCATATATTTT
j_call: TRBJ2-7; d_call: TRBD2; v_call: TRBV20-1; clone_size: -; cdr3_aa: CSASRVAAGGTHEQYF; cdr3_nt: TGCAGTGCTAGTAGGGTGGCTGCGGGGGGGACCCACGAGCAGTACTTC